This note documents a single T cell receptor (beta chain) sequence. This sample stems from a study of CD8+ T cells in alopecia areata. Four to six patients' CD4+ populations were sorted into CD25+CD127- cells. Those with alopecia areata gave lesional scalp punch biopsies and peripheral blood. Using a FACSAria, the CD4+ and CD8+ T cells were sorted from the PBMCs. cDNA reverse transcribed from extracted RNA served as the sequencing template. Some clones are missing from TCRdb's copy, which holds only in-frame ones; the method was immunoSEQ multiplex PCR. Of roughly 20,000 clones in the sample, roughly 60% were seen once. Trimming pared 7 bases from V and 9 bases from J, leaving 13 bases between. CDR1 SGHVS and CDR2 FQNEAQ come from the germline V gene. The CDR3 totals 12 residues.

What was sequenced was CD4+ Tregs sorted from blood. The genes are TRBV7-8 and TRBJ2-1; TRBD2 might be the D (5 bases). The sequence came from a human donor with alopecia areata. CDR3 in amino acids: CASTDPAGEQFF. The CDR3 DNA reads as TGTGCCAGCACCGACCCTGCGGGTGAGCAGTTCTTC.